This TCR beta chain was sequenced during a study of blood T cell repertoires in COVID-19. Turning to the study itself: Sites in the United States, Italy and Spain provided acute and convalescent COVID-19 samples. PBMCs, B-cell-depleted T cells, or T cells provided the cDNA or gDNA that made up the material.

V gave up 7 bases and J gave up 5 bases; unmatched junction bases: 7. The CDR3 is 13 residues long. Germline assignment: CDR1 MNHEY and CDR2 SVGAGI. Methods used by the authors: Reference gene primer amplification gave nucleated cell count estimates. Produced via immunoSEQ multiplex PCR; TCRdb's table is partial and in-frame only. V, J and clone size are taken as reported in that table, and D and trimming were inferred from the DNA itself. The sample yields about 350,000 clones, about 87% seen once. The sequenced material came from peripheral blood. The V call is TRBV6-5, the J call TRBJ1-2; 7 nucleotides align to TRBD1. This clonotype originated in a woman in her 50s with COVID-19, enrolled during active disease. CDR3 DNA sequence: TGTGCCAGCAAACAGGGGAGCGGTTATGGCTACACCTTC. Its translation is CASKQGSGYGYTF.